One TCR beta chain is described in this entry. The V gene's germline CDR1 is MNHEY and CDR2 SMNVEV (reference sequence). The CDR3 covers 12 residues. V was clipped by 5 bases and J by 13 bases, with 15 bases between them. This sample was included in a study of T cell responses to AZD1222 COVID-19 vaccine. TCRdb's copy holds only in-frame clones and misses some; the assay was immunoSEQ multiplex PCR. The sample carries approximately 100,000 clones, roughly 86% recorded once. This specimen consisted of peripheral blood, obtained 28 days after the second AZD1222 dose. This chain links TRBV27 with TRBJ1-3; no clear D. The TCR comes from an adult who received the AZD1222 COVID-19 vaccine. CDR3 DNA sequence: TGTGCCAGCAGTCCACGAAACGGGATGATATATTTT. Translation gives CASSPRNGMIYF.